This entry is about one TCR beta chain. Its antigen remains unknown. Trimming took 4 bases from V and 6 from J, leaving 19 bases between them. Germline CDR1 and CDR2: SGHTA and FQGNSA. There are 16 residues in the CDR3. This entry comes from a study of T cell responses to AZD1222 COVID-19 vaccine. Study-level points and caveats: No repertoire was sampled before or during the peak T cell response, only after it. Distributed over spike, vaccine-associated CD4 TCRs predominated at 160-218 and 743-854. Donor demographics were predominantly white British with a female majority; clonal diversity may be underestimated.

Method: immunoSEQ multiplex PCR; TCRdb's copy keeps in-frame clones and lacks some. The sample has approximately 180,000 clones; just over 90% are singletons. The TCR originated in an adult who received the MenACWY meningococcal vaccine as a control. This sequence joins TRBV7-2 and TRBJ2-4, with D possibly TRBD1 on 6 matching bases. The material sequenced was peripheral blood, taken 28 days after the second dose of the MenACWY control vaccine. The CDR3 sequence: CASSSRGSSVGNIQYF. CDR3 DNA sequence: TGTGCCAGCAGCTCTAGGGGGAGCTCGGTTGGAAACATTCAGTACTTC.